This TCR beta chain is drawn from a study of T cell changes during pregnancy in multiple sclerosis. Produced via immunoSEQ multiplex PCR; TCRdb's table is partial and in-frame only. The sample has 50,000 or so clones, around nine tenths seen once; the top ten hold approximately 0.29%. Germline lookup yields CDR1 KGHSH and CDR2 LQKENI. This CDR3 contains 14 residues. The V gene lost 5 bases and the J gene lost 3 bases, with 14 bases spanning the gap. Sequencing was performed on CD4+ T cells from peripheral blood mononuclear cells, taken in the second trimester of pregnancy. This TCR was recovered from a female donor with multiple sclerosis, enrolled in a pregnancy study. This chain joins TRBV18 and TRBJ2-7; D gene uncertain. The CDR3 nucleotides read TGTGCCAGCTCAGAACTCCCCCATGGCTACGAGCAGTACTTC. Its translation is CASSELPHGYEQYF.